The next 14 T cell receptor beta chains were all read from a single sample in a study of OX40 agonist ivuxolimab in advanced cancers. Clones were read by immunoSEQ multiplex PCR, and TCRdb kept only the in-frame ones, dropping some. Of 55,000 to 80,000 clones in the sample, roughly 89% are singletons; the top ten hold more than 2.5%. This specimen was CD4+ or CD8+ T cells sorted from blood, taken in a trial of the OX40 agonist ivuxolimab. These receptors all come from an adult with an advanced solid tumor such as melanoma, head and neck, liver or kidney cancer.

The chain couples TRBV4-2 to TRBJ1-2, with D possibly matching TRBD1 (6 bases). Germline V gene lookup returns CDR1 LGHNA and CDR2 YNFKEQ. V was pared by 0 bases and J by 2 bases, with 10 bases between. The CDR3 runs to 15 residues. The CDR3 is CASSQEPTGNYGYTF. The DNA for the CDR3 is TGTGCCAGCAGCCAAGAGCCTACAGGGAACTATGGCTACACCTTC.

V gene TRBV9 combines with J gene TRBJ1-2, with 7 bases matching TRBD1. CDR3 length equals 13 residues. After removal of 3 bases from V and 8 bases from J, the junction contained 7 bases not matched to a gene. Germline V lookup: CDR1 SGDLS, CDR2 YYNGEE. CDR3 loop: CASSAQGVKGYTF. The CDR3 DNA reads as TGTGCCAGCAGCGCCCAGGGGGTGAAGGGCTACACCTTC.

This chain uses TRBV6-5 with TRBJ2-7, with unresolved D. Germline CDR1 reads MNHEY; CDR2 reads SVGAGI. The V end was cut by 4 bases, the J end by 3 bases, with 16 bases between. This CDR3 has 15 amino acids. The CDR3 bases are TGTGCCAGCAGTTCCCCCTCCCGACGGAGCTACGAGCAGTACTTC. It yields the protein CASSSPSRRSYEQYF.

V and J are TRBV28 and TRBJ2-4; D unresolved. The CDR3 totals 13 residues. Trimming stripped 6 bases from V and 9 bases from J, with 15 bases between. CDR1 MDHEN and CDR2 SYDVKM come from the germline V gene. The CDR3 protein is CASSPYSLSIQYF. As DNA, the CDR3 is TGTGCCAGCAGCCCTTACTCCCTTAGCATTCAGTACTTC.

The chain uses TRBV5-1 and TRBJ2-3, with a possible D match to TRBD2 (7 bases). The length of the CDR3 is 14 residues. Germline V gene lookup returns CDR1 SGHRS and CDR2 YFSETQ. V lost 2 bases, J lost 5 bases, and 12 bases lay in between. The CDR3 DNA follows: TGCGCCAGCAGCTTTAAGGGGGGGCAAGATACGCAGTATTTT. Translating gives CASSFKGGQDTQYF.

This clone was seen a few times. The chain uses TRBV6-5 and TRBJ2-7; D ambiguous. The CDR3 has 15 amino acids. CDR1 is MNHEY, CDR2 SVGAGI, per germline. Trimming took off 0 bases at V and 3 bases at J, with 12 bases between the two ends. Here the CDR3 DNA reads TGTGCCAGCAGTTACTCGTTGTACGGAAGCTACGAGCAGTACTTC. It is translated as CASSYSLYGSYEQYF.

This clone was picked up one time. This chain's CDR3 is CATSRETGGNYEQYF. CDR3 in DNA: TGTGCCACCAGCAGAGAGACAGGGGGAAACTACGAGCAGTACTTC. The chain carries TRBV15 and TRBJ2-7, with 9 nucleotides matching TRBD1. J was trimmed by 3 bases and V by 0 bases; bases with no gene match: 3. This CDR3 comprises 15 residues. The germline V gene has CDR1 LNHNV and CDR2 YYDKDF (reference sequence).

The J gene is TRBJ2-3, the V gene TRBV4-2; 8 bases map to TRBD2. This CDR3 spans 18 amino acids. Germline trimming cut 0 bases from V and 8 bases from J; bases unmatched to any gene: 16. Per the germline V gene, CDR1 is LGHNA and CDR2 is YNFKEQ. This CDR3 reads CASSQEVQVAGGPVTQYF. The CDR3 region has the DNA TGTGCCAGCAGCCAAGAAGTCCAGGTTGCGGGGGGCCCAGTTACGCAGTATTTT.

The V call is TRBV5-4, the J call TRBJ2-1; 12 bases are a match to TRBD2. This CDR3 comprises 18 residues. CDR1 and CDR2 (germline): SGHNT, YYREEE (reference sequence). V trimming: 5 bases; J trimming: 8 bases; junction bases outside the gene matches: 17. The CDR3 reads CASSPELAGGQIVHEQFF. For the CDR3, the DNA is TGTGCCAGCAGTCCGGAACTAGCGGGGGGCCAAATAGTCCATGAGCAGTTCTTC.

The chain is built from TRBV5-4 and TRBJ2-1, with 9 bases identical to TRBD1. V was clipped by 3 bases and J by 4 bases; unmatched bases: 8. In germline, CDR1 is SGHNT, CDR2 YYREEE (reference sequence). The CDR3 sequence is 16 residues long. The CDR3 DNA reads TGTGCCAGCAGCTCACCGGGACAGGGTGGGTACAATGAGCAGTTCTTC. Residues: CASSSPGQGGYNEQFF.

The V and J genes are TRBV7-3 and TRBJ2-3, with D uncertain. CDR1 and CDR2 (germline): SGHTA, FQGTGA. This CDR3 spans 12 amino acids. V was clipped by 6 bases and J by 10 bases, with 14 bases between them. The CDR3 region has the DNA TGTGCCAGCAGTTTTGAGAGTGGTTCGCAGTATTTT. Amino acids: CASSFESGSQYF.

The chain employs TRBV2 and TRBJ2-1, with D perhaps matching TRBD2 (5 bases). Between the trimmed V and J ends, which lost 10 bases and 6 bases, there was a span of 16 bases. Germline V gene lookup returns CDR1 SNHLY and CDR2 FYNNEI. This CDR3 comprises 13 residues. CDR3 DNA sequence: TGTGCCACCAAACTGGACTTCGGCAATGAGCAGTTCTTC. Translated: CATKLDFGNEQFF. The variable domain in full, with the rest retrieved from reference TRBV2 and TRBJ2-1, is EPEVTQTPSHQVTQMGQEVILRCVPISNHLYFYWYRQILGQKVEFLVSFYNNEISEKSEIFDDQFSVERPDGSNFTLKIRSTKLEDSAMYFCATKLDFGNEQFFGPGTRLTVL.

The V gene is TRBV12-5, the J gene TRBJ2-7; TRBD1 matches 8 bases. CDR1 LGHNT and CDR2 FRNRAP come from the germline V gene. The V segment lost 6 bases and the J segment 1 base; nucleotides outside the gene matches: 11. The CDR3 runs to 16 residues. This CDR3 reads CASGNNRGAASYEQYF. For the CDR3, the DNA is TGTGCTAGTGGGAACAACAGGGGGGCAGCGTCCTACGAGCAGTACTTC. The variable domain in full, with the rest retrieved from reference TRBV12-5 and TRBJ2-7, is DARVTQTPRHKVTEMGQEVTMRCQPILGHNTVFWYRQTMMQGLELLAYFRNRAPLDDSGMPKDRFSAEMPDATLATLKIQPSEPRDSAVYFCASGNNRGAASYEQYFGPGTRLTVT.

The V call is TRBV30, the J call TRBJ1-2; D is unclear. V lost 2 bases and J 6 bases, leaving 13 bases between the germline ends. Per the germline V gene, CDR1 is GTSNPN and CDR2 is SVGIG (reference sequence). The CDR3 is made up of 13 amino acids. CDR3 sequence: CAWSIPASNGYTF. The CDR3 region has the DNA TGTGCCTGGAGTATCCCGGCATCAAATGGCTACACCTTC.